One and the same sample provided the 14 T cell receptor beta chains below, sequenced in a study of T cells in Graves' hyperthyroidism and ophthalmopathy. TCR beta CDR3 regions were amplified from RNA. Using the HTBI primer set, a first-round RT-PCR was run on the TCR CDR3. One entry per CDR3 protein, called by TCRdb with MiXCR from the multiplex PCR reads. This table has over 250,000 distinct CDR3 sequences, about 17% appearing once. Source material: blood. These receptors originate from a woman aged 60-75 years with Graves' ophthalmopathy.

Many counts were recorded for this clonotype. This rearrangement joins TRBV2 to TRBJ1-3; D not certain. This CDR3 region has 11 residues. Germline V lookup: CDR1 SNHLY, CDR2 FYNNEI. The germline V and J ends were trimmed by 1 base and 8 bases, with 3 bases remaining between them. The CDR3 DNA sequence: TGTGCCAGCAGTGAAGGTTACACCATATATTTT. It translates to CASSEGYTIYF.

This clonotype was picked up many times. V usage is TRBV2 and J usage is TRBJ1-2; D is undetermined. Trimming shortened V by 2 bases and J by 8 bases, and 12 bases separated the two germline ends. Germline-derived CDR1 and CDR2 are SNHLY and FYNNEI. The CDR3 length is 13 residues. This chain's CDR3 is CASSESAYGGYTF. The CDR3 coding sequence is TGTGCCAGCAGTGAATCGGCGTACGGAGGCTACACCTTC.

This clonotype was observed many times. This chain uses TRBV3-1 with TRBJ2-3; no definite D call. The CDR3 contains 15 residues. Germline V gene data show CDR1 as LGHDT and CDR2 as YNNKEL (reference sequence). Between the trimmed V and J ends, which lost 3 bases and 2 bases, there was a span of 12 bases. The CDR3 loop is CASSQARVFTDTQYF. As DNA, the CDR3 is TGTGCCAGCAGCCAGGCCCGGGTCTTCACAGATACGCAGTATTTT.

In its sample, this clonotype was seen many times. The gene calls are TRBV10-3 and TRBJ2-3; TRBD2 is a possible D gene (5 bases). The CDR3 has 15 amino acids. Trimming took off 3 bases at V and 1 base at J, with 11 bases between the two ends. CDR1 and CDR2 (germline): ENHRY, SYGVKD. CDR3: CAISDWERGTDTQYF. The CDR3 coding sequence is TGTGCCATCAGTGATTGGGAGAGAGGCACAGATACGCAGTATTTT.

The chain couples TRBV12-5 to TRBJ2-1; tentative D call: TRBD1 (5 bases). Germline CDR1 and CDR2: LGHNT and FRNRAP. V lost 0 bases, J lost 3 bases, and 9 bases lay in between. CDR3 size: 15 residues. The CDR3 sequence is CASGLVRAIYNEQFF. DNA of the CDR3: TGTGCTAGTGGTTTGGTCAGGGCGATCTACAATGAGCAGTTCTTC.

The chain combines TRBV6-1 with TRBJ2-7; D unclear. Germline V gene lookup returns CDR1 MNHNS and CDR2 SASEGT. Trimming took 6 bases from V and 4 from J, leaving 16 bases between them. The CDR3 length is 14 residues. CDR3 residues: CASSPTDRGYEQYF. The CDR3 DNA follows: TGTGCCAGCAGCCCTACTGATAGAGGATACGAGCAGTACTTC.

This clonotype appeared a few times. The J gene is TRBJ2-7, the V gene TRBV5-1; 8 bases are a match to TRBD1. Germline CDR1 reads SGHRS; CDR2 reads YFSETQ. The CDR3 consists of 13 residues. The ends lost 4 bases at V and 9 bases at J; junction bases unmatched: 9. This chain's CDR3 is CASSPETGVAQYF. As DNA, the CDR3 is TGCGCCAGCAGCCCAGAGACAGGGGTTGCGCAGTACTTC.

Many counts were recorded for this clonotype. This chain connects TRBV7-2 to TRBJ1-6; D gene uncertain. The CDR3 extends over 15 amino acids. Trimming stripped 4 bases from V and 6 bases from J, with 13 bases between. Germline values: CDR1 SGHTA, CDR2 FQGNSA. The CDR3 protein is CASSSMTIANSPLHF. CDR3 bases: TGTGCCAGCAGCTCCATGACCATAGCTAATTCACCCCTCCACTTT.

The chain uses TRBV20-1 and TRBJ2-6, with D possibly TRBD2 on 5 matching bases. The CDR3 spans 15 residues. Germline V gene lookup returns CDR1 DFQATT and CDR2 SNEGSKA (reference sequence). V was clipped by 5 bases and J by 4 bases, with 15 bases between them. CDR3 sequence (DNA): TGCAGTGCTGGCGACTATATTGCCGGGGCCAACGTCCTGACTTTC. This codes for CSAGDYIAGANVLTF.

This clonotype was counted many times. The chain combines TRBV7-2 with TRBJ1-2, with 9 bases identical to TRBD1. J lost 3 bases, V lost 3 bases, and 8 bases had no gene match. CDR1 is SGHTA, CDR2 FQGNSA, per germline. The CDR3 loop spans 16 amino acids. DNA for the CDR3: TGTGCCAGCAGCTTTTATCGGACAGGGGCCGACTATGGCTACACCTTC. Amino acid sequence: CASSFYRTGADYGYTF.

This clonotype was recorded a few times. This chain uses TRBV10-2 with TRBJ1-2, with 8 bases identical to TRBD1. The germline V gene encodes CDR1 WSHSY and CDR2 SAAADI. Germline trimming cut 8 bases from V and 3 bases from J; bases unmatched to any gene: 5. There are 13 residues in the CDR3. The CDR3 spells CASAMGQDYGYTF. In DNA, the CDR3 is TGCGCCAGCGCGATGGGACAGGACTATGGCTACACCTTC.

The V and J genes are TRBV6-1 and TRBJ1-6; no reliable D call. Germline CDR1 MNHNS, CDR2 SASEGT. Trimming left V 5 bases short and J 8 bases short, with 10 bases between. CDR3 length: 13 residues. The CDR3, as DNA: TGTGCCAGCAGTAAGGAACCCTATTCACCCCTCCACTTT. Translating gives CASSKEPYSPLHF.

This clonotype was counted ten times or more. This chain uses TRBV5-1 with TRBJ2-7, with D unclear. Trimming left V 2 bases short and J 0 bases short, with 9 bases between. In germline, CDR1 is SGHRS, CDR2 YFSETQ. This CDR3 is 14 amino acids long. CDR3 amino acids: CASSLEATSYEQYF. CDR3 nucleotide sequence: TGCGCCAGCAGCTTAGAAGCCACCTCCTACGAGCAGTACTTC.

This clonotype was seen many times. The DNA of the CDR3 is TGTGCCAGCAGTGATAGCGGACTGGGGAACACTGAAGCTTTCTTT. It translates to CASSDSGLGNTEAFF. The chain employs TRBV6-1 and TRBJ1-1; no firm D call. Germline lookup yields CDR1 MNHNS and CDR2 SASEGT. Deletions cut 3 bases from V and 1 base from J, with 12 bases between. This CDR3 contains 15 residues.